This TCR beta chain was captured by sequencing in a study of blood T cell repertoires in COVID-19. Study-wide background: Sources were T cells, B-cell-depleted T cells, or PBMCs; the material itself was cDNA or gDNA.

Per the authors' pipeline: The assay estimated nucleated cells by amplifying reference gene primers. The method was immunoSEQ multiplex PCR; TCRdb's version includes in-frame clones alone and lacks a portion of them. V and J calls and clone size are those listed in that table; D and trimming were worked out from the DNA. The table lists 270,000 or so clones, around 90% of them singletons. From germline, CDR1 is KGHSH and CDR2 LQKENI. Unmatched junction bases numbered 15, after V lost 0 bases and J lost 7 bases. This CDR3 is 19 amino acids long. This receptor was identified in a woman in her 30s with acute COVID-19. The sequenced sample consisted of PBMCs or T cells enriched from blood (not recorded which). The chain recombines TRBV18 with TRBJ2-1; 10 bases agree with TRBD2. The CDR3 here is CASSPPNWLAGESWNEQFF. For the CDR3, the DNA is TGTGCCAGCTCACCACCGAATTGGCTAGCGGGAGAATCTTGGAATGAGCAGTTCTTC.